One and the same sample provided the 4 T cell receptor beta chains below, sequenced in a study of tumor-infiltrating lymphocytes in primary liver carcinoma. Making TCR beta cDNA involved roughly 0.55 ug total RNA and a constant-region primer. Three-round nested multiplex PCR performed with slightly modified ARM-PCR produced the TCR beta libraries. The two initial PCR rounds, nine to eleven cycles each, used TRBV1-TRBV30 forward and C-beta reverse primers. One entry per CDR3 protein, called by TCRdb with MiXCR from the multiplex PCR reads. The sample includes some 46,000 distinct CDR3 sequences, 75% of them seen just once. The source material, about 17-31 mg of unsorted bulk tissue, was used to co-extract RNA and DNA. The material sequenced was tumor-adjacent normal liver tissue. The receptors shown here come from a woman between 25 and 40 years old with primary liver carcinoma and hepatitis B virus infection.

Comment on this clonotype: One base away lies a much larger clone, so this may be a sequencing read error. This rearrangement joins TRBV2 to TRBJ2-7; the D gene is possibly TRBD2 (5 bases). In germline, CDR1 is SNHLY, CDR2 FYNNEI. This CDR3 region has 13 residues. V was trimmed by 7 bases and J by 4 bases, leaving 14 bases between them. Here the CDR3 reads CASTGTETYEQYF. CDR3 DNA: TGTGCCAGCACGGGAACTGAGACTTACGAGCAGTACTTC.

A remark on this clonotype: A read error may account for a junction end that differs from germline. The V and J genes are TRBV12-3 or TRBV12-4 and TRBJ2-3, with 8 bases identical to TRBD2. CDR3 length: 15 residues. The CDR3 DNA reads TGTGTCAGCAGAGGGCTAGCGGGTCGCACAGATACGCAGTATTTT. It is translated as CVSRGLAGRTDTQYF.

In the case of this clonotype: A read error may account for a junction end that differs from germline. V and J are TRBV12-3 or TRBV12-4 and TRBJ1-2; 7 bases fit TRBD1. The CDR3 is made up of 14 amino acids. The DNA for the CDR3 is TGTACCAGCAGTGGACAGGCAAATAATTATGGCTACACCTTC. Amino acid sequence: CTSSGQANNYGYTF.

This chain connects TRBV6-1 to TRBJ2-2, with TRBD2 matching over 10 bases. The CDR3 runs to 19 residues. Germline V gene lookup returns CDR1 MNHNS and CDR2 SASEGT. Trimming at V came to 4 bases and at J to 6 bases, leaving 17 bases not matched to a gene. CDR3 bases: TGTGCCAGCAGTGGCAGGCTAAGGCTAGCGGGAGTTCAGGCCGGGGAGCTGTTTTTT. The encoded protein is CASSGRLRLAGVQAGELFF.